These 27 T cell receptor beta chains were sequenced from one sample in a study of cytomegalovirus exposure and HLA in healthy donors. It was with 60 Vbeta and 13 Jbeta primers that the PCR ran. Some clones are missing from TCRdb's copy, which holds only in-frame ones; the method was immunoSEQ multiplex PCR. The sample consists of about 220,000 clones, about 75% of them appearing once. Material: PBMCs. Receptors originate from a woman aged 25 to 45 in good health and CMV-seronegative.

The rearrangement links TRBV7-9 to TRBJ2-2; TRBD2 agrees at 10 bases. V trimming: 4 bases; J trimming: 4 bases; junction bases outside the gene matches: 6. In germline, CDR1 is SEHNR, CDR2 FQNEAQ (reference sequence). The CDR3 has 16 residues. CDR3 bases: TGTGCCAGCAGCTCACTGACTAGCGGGCCCACCGGGGAGCTGTTTTTT. Protein: CASSSLTSGPTGELFF.

A remark on this clone: Different DNA sequences within this sample yield the same CDR3. This chain connects TRBV7-8 to TRBJ1-3; no clear D. This CDR3 region has 16 residues. Germline values: CDR1 SGHVS, CDR2 FQNEAQ. The V gene lost 5 bases and the J gene lost 1 base, with 15 bases spanning the gap. This CDR3 is CASSPGLPISGNTIYF. CDR3 sequence (DNA): TGTGCCAGCAGCCCTGGGCTGCCAATTTCTGGAAACACCATATATTTT.

The V and J genes are TRBV6-1 and TRBJ2-5, with 8 bases identical to TRBD2. The CDR3 has 15 amino acids. V lost 6 bases, J lost 5 bases, and 11 bases stayed unmatched. Germline assignment: CDR1 MNHNS and CDR2 SASEGT. As DNA, the CDR3 is TGTGCCAGCAGCGCCTCCACCGGGACTAGGGAGACCCAGTACTTC. Translated: CASSASTGTRETQYF.

This clone was observed once. Other DNA sequences in this specimen translate into the identical CDR3. V and J are TRBV7-9 and TRBJ1-1; tentatively, D is TRBD1 (6 bases). The CDR3 length is 14 residues. With 2 bases removed from V and 5 bases from J, the gap between germline ends came to 12 bases. Germline-derived CDR1 and CDR2 are SEHNR and FQNEAQ (reference sequence). CDR3 loop: CASSLPPGDTEAFF. CDR3 bases: TGTGCCAGCAGCTTACCACCAGGGGATACTGAAGCTTTCTTT.

The CDR3 sequence: CASSYEGDELFF. DNA for the CDR3: TGTGCCAGCAGTTACGAGGGGGACGAACTGTTTTTT. The J gene is TRBJ1-4, the V gene TRBV6-6, with a tentative D call TRBD1 (6 bases). Trimming stripped 2 bases from V and 12 bases from J, with 10 bases between. This CDR3 spans 12 amino acids. The germline V gene has CDR1 MNHNY and CDR2 SVGAGI (reference sequence).

In DNA, the CDR3 is TGTGCCAGCAGTTACTCTGGGACTCCTTTCGAGCAGTACTTC. This gives the protein CASSYSGTPFEQYF. V is TRBV6-5 and J is TRBJ2-7, with a weak D call TRBD2 (6 bases). Germline V gene lookup returns CDR1 MNHEY and CDR2 SVGAGI. This CDR3 spans 14 amino acids. V shed 0 bases and J shed 6 bases, with 12 bases lying between them.

The rearrangement links TRBV11-1 to TRBJ2-7, with 7 bases fitting TRBD2. In germline, CDR1 is SGHAT, CDR2 FQDESV (reference sequence). The J segment lost 2 bases and the V segment lost 4 bases, leaving 5 bases of the junction unmatched. The CDR3 runs 14 residues. This CDR3 reads CASSSTSVAYEQYF. CDR3 nucleotide sequence: TGTGCCAGCAGCTCAACTAGCGTGGCCTACGAGCAGTACTTC.

The rearrangement links TRBV7-9 to TRBJ1-4, with D possibly matching TRBD1 (6 bases). V lost 7 bases and J 6 bases, leaving 15 bases between the germline ends. Per germline, CDR1 SEHNR and CDR2 FQNEAQ (reference sequence). The CDR3 loop spans 14 amino acids. This chain's CDR3 is CASTSQGRDEKLFF. The CDR3 region has the DNA TGTGCCAGCACCTCCCAGGGGAGGGATGAAAAACTGTTTTTT.

V usage is TRBV6-5 and J usage is TRBJ2-5, with a weak D call TRBD1 (7 bases). Trimming pared 4 bases from V and 3 bases from J, leaving 15 bases between. Germline CDR1 reads MNHEY; CDR2 reads SVGAGI. This CDR3 has 15 residues. The CDR3 coding sequence is TGTGCCAGCAGTTCGAAACTCAGGGGGGAAGAGACCCAGTACTTC. Translating it yields CASSSKLRGEETQYF.

The rearrangement joins TRBV6-5 to TRBJ2-7; D is perhaps TRBD2 (6 bases). This CDR3 is built from 14 residues. CDR1 and CDR2 from the germline V gene are MNHEY and SVGAGI. Trimming took 4 bases from V and 3 from J, leaving 13 bases between them. The chain's CDR3 is CASSSPGESYEQYF. The CDR3 nucleotides read TGTGCCAGCAGTTCCCCGGGGGAGAGCTACGAGCAGTACTTC.

J is TRBJ1-5 and V is TRBV29-1; 10 bases agree with TRBD1. CDR1 SQVTM and CDR2 ANQGSEA come from the germline V gene. V was clipped by 7 bases and J by 2 bases; unmatched bases: 2. This CDR3 region has 13 residues. CDR3 sequence reads: CSAGQGGNQPQHF. The CDR3 DNA follows: TGCAGCGCCGGACAGGGGGGCAATCAGCCCCAGCATTTT.

The V and J genes are TRBV28 and TRBJ1-5, with 7 positions matching TRBD1. The CDR3 totals 14 residues. Germline V gene sequence: CDR1 MDHEN, CDR2 SYDVKM. Trimming at V came to 8 bases and at J to 6 bases, leaving 10 bases not matched to a gene. CDR3 loop: CASGSTGESQPQHF. In nucleotides, the CDR3 is TGTGCCAGCGGATCAACAGGGGAGAGTCAGCCCCAGCATTTT.

The chain carries TRBV10-1 and TRBJ2-3, with 11 bases that match TRBD2. CDR1 WNHNN and CDR2 SYGVQD come from the germline V gene (reference sequence). Unmatched junction bases numbered 5, after V lost 6 bases and J lost 3 bases. This CDR3 comprises 15 residues. CDR3 bases: TGCGCCAGCAGCGCCGGGACTAGCGGTACAGATACGCAGTATTTT. The encoded protein is CASSAGTSGTDTQYF.

This sequence joins TRBV2 and TRBJ1-1; 7 positions agree with TRBD1. The CDR3 is made up of 16 amino acids. Per germline, CDR1 SNHLY and CDR2 FYNNEI. J gave up 4 bases and V 5 bases, and 13 bases lay outside the gene matches. The CDR3 sequence is CASSLQGVQLGTEAFF. The CDR3 bases are TGTGCCAGCAGTCTTCAGGGGGTTCAACTTGGCACTGAAGCTTTCTTT.

V is TRBV6-5 and J is TRBJ2-7, with D maybe TRBD1 (6 bases). The length of the CDR3 is 15 residues. CDR1 and CDR2 from the germline V gene are MNHEY and SVGAGI. V dropped 6 bases and J dropped 2 bases, with 17 bases sitting between them. The CDR3: CASSPTGLGAYEQYF. DNA of the CDR3: TGTGCCAGCAGCCCCACAGGGTTGGGGGCCTACGAGCAGTACTTC.

This clone was detected only once. This chain uses TRBV5-1 with TRBJ1-2; D gene unclear. V was shortened by 1 base and J by 0 bases, with 7 bases between the two germline ends. This CDR3 is 14 amino acids long. Looked up from germline, CDR1 is SGHRS and CDR2 is YFSETQ. The CDR3 DNA reads TGCGCCAGCAGCTTGTCACAGCCTAACTATGGCTACACCTTC. Protein sequence: CASSLSQPNYGYTF.

This sequence joins TRBV11-3 and TRBJ2-2; 9 bases agree with TRBD2. Germline V gene sequence: CDR1 SGHNT, CDR2 YENEEA. CDR3 length: 15 residues. Trimming at V came to 1 base and at J to 5 bases, leaving 2 bases not matched to a gene. As DNA, the CDR3 is TGTGCCAGCAGCTTAGTAGCGGGAGCTACCGGGGAGCTGTTTTTT. This sequence encodes CASSLVAGATGELFF.

The chain recombines TRBV11-1 with TRBJ2-2; TRBD1 matches at 9 bases. V lost 5 bases to trimming and J lost 5 bases; unmatched junction nucleotides: 6. The germline CDR1 and CDR2 sequences are SGHAT and FQDESV (reference sequence). This CDR3 has 15 residues. The CDR3 is CASSATGGGTGELFF. The CDR3 DNA is TGTGCCAGCAGCGCGACAGGGGGTGGGACCGGGGAGCTGTTTTTT.

CDR3 protein: CASSRRGQGSDEQYF. Here the CDR3 DNA reads TGTGCCAGCAGCCGAAGGGGACAGGGGTCGGACGAGCAGTACTTC. The rearrangement joins TRBV9 to TRBJ2-5; 10 bases are shared with TRBD1. The DNA matches TRBJ2-7 better at its end, which makes the J call doubtful. This CDR3 region has 15 residues. Germline CDR1 reads SGDLS; CDR2 reads YYNGEE.

The CDR3 DNA reads TGTGCCAGCAGAACCAGGGGGACAGGGGACACTGAAGCTTTCTTT. This encodes CASRTRGTGDTEAFF. The rearrangement uses TRBV25-1 and TRBJ1-1; 10 nucleotides line up with TRBD1. V shed 6 bases and J 3 bases; nucleotides not matched to a gene: 7. This CDR3 contains 15 residues. The V gene's germline CDR1 is MGHDK and CDR2 SYGVNS.

The chain uses TRBV5-6 and TRBJ2-7; TRBD2 aligns across 9 bases. Germline CDR1 and CDR2: SGHDT and YYEEEE. This CDR3 has 15 residues. V lost 0 bases, J lost 3 bases, and 4 bases stayed unmatched. The CDR3 DNA reads as TGTGCCAGCAGCTTGGGTAGCGGGGGACTCTACGAGCAGTACTTC. This gives the protein CASSLGSGGLYEQYF.

The rearrangement links TRBV7-9 to TRBJ1-1; possibly TRBD1 for D (5 bases). V shed 5 bases and J shed 4 bases, with 14 bases lying between them. CDR1 SEHNR and CDR2 FQNEAQ come from the germline V gene (reference sequence). The CDR3 totals 14 residues. CDR3 sequence reads: CASSPGVVTTEAFF. For the CDR3, the DNA is TGTGCCAGCAGCCCGGGGGTGGTTACCACTGAAGCTTTCTTT. The entire variable domain, with the rest obtained from reference TRBV7-9 and TRBJ1-1, is as follows: DTGVSQNPRHKITKRGQNVTFRCDPISEHNRLYWYRQTLGQGPEFLTYFQNEAQLEKSRLLSDRFSAERPKGSFSTLEIQRTEQGDSAMYLCASSPGVVTTEAFFGQGTRLTVV.

The chain employs TRBV27 and TRBJ1-1, with no clear D. Germline-derived CDR1 and CDR2 are MNHEY and SMNVEV (reference sequence). This CDR3 contains 14 residues. Trimming removed 9 bases at V and 4 bases at J, with 18 bases between. CDR3 nucleotides: TGTGCCAGTAGAGACTCCTTTCGGGGCACTGAAGCTTTCTTT. Protein product: CASRDSFRGTEAFF.

This clone was observed a handful of times. The chain is built from TRBV6-5 and TRBJ1-3; D not resolved. The CDR3 is 14 residues long. V shed 6 bases and J shed 0 bases, with 9 bases lying between them. CDR1 is MNHEY and CDR2 is SVGAGI in the germline V gene. CDR3 sequence: CASSYMSSGNTIYF. CDR3 DNA: TGTGCCAGCAGCTACATGAGCTCTGGAAACACCATATATTTT.

The chain joins TRBV29-1 to TRBJ1-1; 8 bases fit TRBD1. Germline V gene lookup returns CDR1 SQVTM and CDR2 ANQGSEA. Trimming at V came to 8 bases and at J to 4 bases, leaving 18 bases not matched to a gene. CDR3 length: 16 amino acids. In DNA form, the CDR3 reads TGCAGCTCCCAGGGGGCCCGTTATGCGGGGACCACTGAAGCTTTCTTT. This gives the protein CSSQGARYAGTTEAFF.

This clone has a handful of counts. The V and J genes are TRBV18 and TRBJ1-1; unclear D gene. This CDR3 has 15 residues. The germline V gene has CDR1 KGHSH and CDR2 LQKENI. Trimming took off 1 base at V and 6 bases at J, with 15 bases between the two ends. CDR3 sequence (DNA): TGTGCCAGCTCACCACTCAAGGGAGGAGTGGCTGAAGCTTTCTTT. This gives the protein CASSPLKGGVAEAFF.

As to this clone: Sequence at one end of the junction differs from germline and may be a read error. The chain couples TRBV2 to TRBJ1-5, with TRBD1 as a possible D gene (5 bases). The germline CDR1 and CDR2 sequences are SNHLY and FYNNEI. The CDR3 runs to 12 residues. The CDR3 DNA reads as TGTGCCTGCAGACAGTCCAATCAGCCCCAGCATTTT. Amino acid sequence: CACRQSNQPQHF. Full variable domain (rest looked up from reference TRBV2 and TRBJ1-5): EPEVTQTPSHQVTQMGQEVILRCVPISNHLYFYWYRQILGQKVEFLVSFYNNEISEKSEIFDDQFSVERPDGSNFTLKIRSTKLEDSAMYFCACRQSNQPQHFGDGTRLSIL.